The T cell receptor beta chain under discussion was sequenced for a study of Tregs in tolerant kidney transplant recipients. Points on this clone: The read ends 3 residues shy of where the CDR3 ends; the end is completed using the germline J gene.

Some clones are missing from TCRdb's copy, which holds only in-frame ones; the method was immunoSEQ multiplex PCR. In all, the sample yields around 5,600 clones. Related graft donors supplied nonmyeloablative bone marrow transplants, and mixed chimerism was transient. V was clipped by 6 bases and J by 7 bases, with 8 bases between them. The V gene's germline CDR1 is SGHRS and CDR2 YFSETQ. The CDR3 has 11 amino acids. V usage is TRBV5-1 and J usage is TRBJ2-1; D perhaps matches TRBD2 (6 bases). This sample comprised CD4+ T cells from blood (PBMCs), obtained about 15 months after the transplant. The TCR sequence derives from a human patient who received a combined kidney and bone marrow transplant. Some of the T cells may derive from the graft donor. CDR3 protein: CASKEGNEQFF. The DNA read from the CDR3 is TGCGCCAGCAAGGAGGGGAATGAG.